These 27 T cell receptor beta chains originate from one sample sequenced in a study of spatial heterogeneity in lung cancer. The time point denotes: sample taken at primary tumor resection. Whole RNA came from tumor, nontumor lung or frozen PBMC and was sequenced without being sorted. TCRdb passed the 5' RACE reads through MiXCR, listing each CDR3 protein once. The sample holds 26,000 or so distinct CDR3 sequences; 10% to 15% are singletons and the top ten take roughly 25%. The specimen was PBMCs, collected at surgery. These receptor sequences come from a female donor with early-stage non-small cell lung cancer.

This clonotype was recorded at least ten times. This rearrangement joins TRBV12-3 or TRBV12-4 to TRBJ1-2; D is uncertain. Trimming pared 6 bases from V and 2 bases from J, leaving 10 bases between. CDR3 length: 13 residues. The CDR3 DNA reads TGTGCCAGCAGACCGGACGGAAACTATGGCTACACCTTC. Its protein is CASRPDGNYGYTF.

The chain carries TRBV27 and TRBJ2-7; 7 bases are a match to TRBD1. Germline CDR1 reads MNHEY; CDR2 reads SMNVEV (reference sequence). This CDR3 has 13 amino acids. Germline trimming cut 10 bases from V and 5 bases from J; bases unmatched to any gene: 11. The CDR3 DNA follows: TGTGCCACCCTGGGCCAGGGGGTCCACGAGCAGTACTTC. Amino acids: CATLGQGVHEQYF.

This clonotype appeared many times. J is TRBJ2-7 and V is TRBV4-3; the D is unclear. There are 16 residues in the CDR3. V lost 1 base and J 6 bases, leaving 19 bases between the germline ends. The V gene's germline CDR1 is LGHNA and CDR2 YSLEER. The CDR3, as DNA: TGCGCCAGCAGCCAAGTTGGGCCAGACCCTCGGCGCGAGCAGTACTTC. It codes for CASSQVGPDPRREQYF.

This chain links TRBV11-3 with TRBJ2-1, with D perhaps TRBD1 or TRBD2 (5 bases each). The CDR3 has 18 amino acids. Germline V gene sequence: CDR1 SGHNT, CDR2 YENEEA. Trimming removed 5 bases at V and 8 bases at J, with 28 bases between. CDR3 DNA: TGTGCCAGCAGCGCGAACCCCGGGACCCACTTGATTAGCGATGAGCAGTTCTTC. It specifies CASSANPGTHLISDEQFF.

This clonotype was counted many times. At one end the junction does not follow the germline gene, possibly because of a read error. This chain connects TRBV6-1 to TRBJ1-6, with D hard to call. Germline lookup yields CDR1 MNHNS and CDR2 SASEGT. The CDR3 extends over 14 amino acids. The CDR3 sequence: CASSEVGENAPLHF. CDR3 coding DNA: TGTGCCAGCAGCGAAGTCGGGGAGAACGCACCCCTCCACTTT.

This clonotype occurred a few times. The chain has TRBV7-3 and TRBJ2-1; D perhaps matches TRBD2 (6 bases). The germline V and J ends were trimmed by 5 bases and 3 bases, with 17 bases remaining between them. This CDR3 contains 16 residues. Germline-derived CDR1 and CDR2 are SGHTA and FQGTGA. This CDR3 is CASSLTGETVYNEQFF. CDR3 coding DNA: TGTGCCAGCAGCCTCACGGGGGAGACGGTCTACAATGAGCAGTTCTTC.

The genes are TRBV20-1 and TRBJ2-5; 8 nucleotides match TRBD2. Germline V gene sequence: CDR1 DFQATT, CDR2 SNEGSKA (reference sequence). There are 15 residues in the CDR3. V shed 3 bases, J shed 5 bases, and the junction held 11 bases outside the gene matches. The CDR3 loop reads CSASYSGTAVETQYF. CDR3 nucleotide sequence: TGCAGTGCTAGTTATAGCGGGACTGCAGTGGAGACCCAGTACTTC.

There are many counts of this clonotype. This chain links TRBV28 with TRBJ2-3; D is perhaps TRBD1 (5 bases). Trimming pared 6 bases from V and 4 bases from J, leaving 11 bases between. This CDR3 has 13 amino acids. The V gene's germline CDR1 is MDHEN and CDR2 SYDVKM. The chain's CDR3 is CASRRQGADTQYF. Written as DNA, the CDR3 is TGTGCCAGCAGAAGGCAGGGCGCAGATACGCAGTATTTT.

This clonotype was picked up many times. CDR3 nucleotide sequence: TGTGCCAGCAGCCAAGTGGGGGGCCCCCTCACAGATACGCAGTATTTT. It is translated as CASSQVGGPLTDTQYF. The gene calls are TRBV4-2 and TRBJ2-3, with D perhaps given as TRBD1 or TRBD2 (6 bases each). Trimming stripped 1 base from V and 2 bases from J, with 13 bases between. Per germline, CDR1 LGHNA and CDR2 YNFKEQ. The CDR3 sequence is 16 residues long.

The chain employs TRBV7-9 and TRBJ1-2; D not certain. This CDR3 is 11 amino acids long. The V gene's germline CDR1 is SEHNR and CDR2 FQNEAQ (reference sequence). The V end was cut by 11 bases, the J end by 3 bases, with 10 bases between. The CDR3 loop is CAGGEYYGYTF. The DNA of the CDR3 is TGTGCCGGTGGGGAATACTATGGCTACACCTTC.

The sample holds many counts of this clonotype. The chain links TRBV6-6 to TRBJ2-7, with D perhaps TRBD2 (5 bases). Germline CDR1 is MNHNY and CDR2 is SVGAGI (reference sequence). V dropped 0 bases and J dropped 0 bases, with 6 bases sitting between them. This CDR3 is 14 amino acids long. The CDR3 loop is CASSYSDYSYEQYV. The CDR3 DNA reads as TGTGCCAGCAGTTACTCCGACTACTCCTACGAGCAGTACGTC.

This clonotype showed up just a few times. The genes are TRBV7-2 and TRBJ2-4; possibly TRBD2 for D (5 bases). The CDR3 is made up of 15 amino acids. The germline gives CDR1 SGHTA, CDR2 FQGNSA. V was pared by 5 bases and J by 5 bases, with 16 bases between. The CDR3 region is CASSPRAGFQNIQYF. DNA for the CDR3: TGTGCCAGCAGCCCGCGGGCAGGTTTCCAAAACATTCAGTACTTC.

The table lists this clonotype with many counts. As the CDR3 is not closed by the conserved phenylalanine or tryptophan, this likely results from a read error. The DNA is omitted, as the CDR3 cannot be located on it reliably, and the CDR3 follows TCRdb's listing. The V gene is TRBV3-1, the J gene TRBJ2-1; the table gives TRBD2 as D, unverified against the DNA. The CDR3 comprises 12 residues, both ends counted. Germline CDR1 reads LGHDT; CDR2 reads YNNKEL (reference sequence). The CDR3 reads CASSQPGLAAVV.

This clonotype showed up many times. The CDR3 sequence: CASRGGTGGRYNEQFF. The CDR3, as DNA: TGTGCCAGCAGAGGCGGGACAGGGGGTAGGTACAATGAGCAGTTCTTC. V gene TRBV2 combines with J gene TRBJ2-1; TRBD1 aligns across 11 bases. The CDR3 is 16 residues long. The junction had 8 bases not matched to a gene; V was cut back by 6 bases and J by 4 bases. The germline gives CDR1 SNHLY, CDR2 FYNNEI.

V usage is TRBV5-1 and J usage is TRBJ1-6; D might be TRBD1 (5 bases). The CDR3 totals 16 residues. V lost 0 bases, J lost 5 bases, and 12 bases lay in between. From germline, CDR1 is SGHRS and CDR2 YFSETQ. The CDR3: CASSLAVQGNNSPLHF. Written as DNA, the CDR3 is TGCGCCAGCAGCTTGGCCGTGCAGGGTAATAATTCACCCCTCCACTTT.

This clonotype was counted at least ten times. V gene TRBV7-2 combines with J gene TRBJ2-4, with D possibly TRBD1 on 5 matching bases. The CDR3 has 16 amino acids. Germline V gives CDR1 SGHTA, CDR2 FQGNSA. V was shortened by 0 bases and J by 10 bases, with 19 bases between the two germline ends. As DNA, the CDR3 is TGTGCCAGCAGCTTAGCTATTGGGGCAGGCCAGGGAATTCAGTACTTC. This encodes CASSLAIGAGQGIQYF.

This clonotype was detected ten times or more. This chain links TRBV12-3 or TRBV12-4 with TRBJ1-4, with D possibly matching TRBD1 (6 bases). The germline V and J ends were trimmed by 7 bases and 10 bases, with 22 bases remaining between them. The CDR3 loop spans 15 amino acids. In DNA, the CDR3 is TGTGCCAGCACCTGGGGCAGGGGCGCCCGGCGAAAACTGTTTTTT. Protein product: CASTWGRGARRKLFF.

This clonotype was seen more than once but under ten times. The chain carries TRBV21-1 and TRBJ2-7; the table assigns TRBD1, which was not confirmed against the DNA. TRBV21-1 is described as a pseudogene. The CDR3 loop spans 19 amino acids. In DNA, the CDR3 is TGTGCCAGCAGCCTGACTGATCCCCCTTACAGGGTGCGGCACTACGAGCAGTACGTC. Protein product: CASSLTDPPYRVRHYEQYV.

This clonotype has at least ten counts. The chain uses TRBV18 and TRBJ1-4; D is unclear. Per germline, CDR1 KGHSH and CDR2 LQKENI. Trimming took 0 bases from V and 8 from J, leaving 10 bases between them. The CDR3 sequence is 14 residues long. The DNA for the CDR3 is TGTGCCAGCTCACCACCGGTGACAAACGAAAAACTGTTTTTT. Protein sequence: CASSPPVTNEKLFF.

The CDR3 protein is CASSIGAYSTDTQYF. The CDR3 DNA is TGTGCCAGTAGTATTGGCGCTTACTCCACAGATACGCAGTATTTT. The rearrangement joins TRBV19 to TRBJ2-3; D unclear. V lost 3 bases, J lost 2 bases, and 12 bases lay in between. CDR3 length: 15 residues. Germline V CDR1 and CDR2: LNHDA, SQIVND (reference sequence).

In regard to this clonotype: A much larger clone is a single base away; this may be a read error. Because the CDR3 is missing its conserved closing phenylalanine or tryptophan, this is likely a read error. The V call is TRBV12-3 or TRBV12-4, the J call TRBJ2-7; D possibly matches TRBD1 or TRBD2 (5 bases each). V lost 3 bases to trimming and J lost 5 bases, with 14 bases between them. This CDR3 comprises 14 residues. The CDR3, as DNA: TGTGCCAGCAGTTTGGGACCAGGAGGCGACGAGCAGTACGAC. Translated: CASSLGPGGDEQYD.

This clonotype was seen many times. The V gene is TRBV7-8, the J gene TRBJ1-6, with 7 bases lining up with TRBD1. The CDR3 totals 16 residues. After removal of 3 bases from V and 2 bases from J, the junction contained 4 bases not matched to a gene. CDR1 and CDR2 from the germline V gene are SGHVS and FQNEAQ. CDR3 nucleotide sequence: TGTGCCAGCAGCTTGACAGGGAACCCCTATAATTCACCCCTCCACTTT. Translation gives CASSLTGNPYNSPLHF.

This clonotype has a count of ten or more. CDR3 sequence: CASSRTSAWYNEQFF. The CDR3 DNA reads as TGTGCCAGCAGCCGGACTTCCGCGTGGTACAATGAGCAGTTCTTC. The gene calls are TRBV12-3 or TRBV12-4 and TRBJ2-1, with a tentative D call TRBD2 (5 bases). This CDR3 is built from 15 residues. The V gene lost 6 bases and the J gene lost 4 bases, with 16 bases spanning the gap.

Remarks on this clonotype: A much larger clone differs from this one at a single base, so this may be a read error. The chain uses TRBV19 and TRBJ2-2; no reliable D call. CDR3 size: 12 residues. Trimming stripped 8 bases from V and 7 bases from J, with 11 bases between. Germline lookup yields CDR1 LNHDA and CDR2 SQIVND (reference sequence). The CDR3 bases are TGTGCCAGTGCTCTATTTATCGGGGAGCTGTTTTTT. Its translation is CASALFIGELFF.

This clonotype was observed at least ten times. The chain couples TRBV25-1 to TRBJ1-5; 7 nucleotides match TRBD1. Germline V CDR1 and CDR2: MGHDK, SYGVNS. The trim removed 2 bases at V and 2 bases at J, leaving 0 bases unmatched. CDR3 length: 14 residues. CDR3 protein: CASSETGGNQPQHF. DNA of the CDR3: TGTGCCAGCAGTGAAACAGGGGGCAATCAGCCCCAGCATTTT.

In its sample, this clonotype was seen many times. The rearrangement uses TRBV18 and TRBJ1-2; D not resolved. Germline assignment: CDR1 KGHSH and CDR2 LQKENI. V lost 5 bases and J lost 0, with 10 bases in between. The CDR3 covers 14 residues. DNA of the CDR3: TGTGCCAGCTCAAGTGACGGGCCTAACTATGGCTACACCTTC. Translated, it gives CASSSDGPNYGYTF.

In this sample, this clonotype turned up many times. CDR3 loop: CAISEFTKETQYF. The CDR3 DNA reads TGTGCCATCAGTGAGTTTACCAAAGAGACCCAGTACTTC. This rearrangement joins TRBV10-3 to TRBJ2-5; D is ambiguous. CDR1 is ENHRY, CDR2 SYGVKD, per germline. The CDR3 has 13 residues. V was pared by 1 base and J by 3 bases, with 6 bases between.